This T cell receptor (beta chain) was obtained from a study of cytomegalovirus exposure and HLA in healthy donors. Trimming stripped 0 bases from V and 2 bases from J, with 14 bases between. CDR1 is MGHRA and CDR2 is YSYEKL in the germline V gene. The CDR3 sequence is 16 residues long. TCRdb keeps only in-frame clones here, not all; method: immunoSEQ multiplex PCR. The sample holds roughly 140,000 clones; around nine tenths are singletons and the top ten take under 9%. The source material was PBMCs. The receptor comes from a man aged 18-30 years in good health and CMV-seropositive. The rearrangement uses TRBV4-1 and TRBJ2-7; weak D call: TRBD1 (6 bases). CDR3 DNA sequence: TGCGCCAGCAGCCAAGATGGGGCAGGGGACGCCTACGAGCAGTACTTC. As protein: CASSQDGAGDAYEQYF.